The 19 T cell receptor beta chains below were found in one sample sequenced in a study of T cell responses to AZD1222 COVID-19 vaccine. TCRdb's copy holds only in-frame clones and misses some; the assay was immunoSEQ multiplex PCR. The table records just over 150,000 clones, approximately 90% of them present only once. Sequenced here: peripheral blood, sampled after recovery from COVID-19. The source is an adult who had recovered from COVID-19.

V usage is TRBV19 and J usage is TRBJ1-5; D is uncertain. CDR1 is LNHDA, CDR2 SQIVND, per germline (reference sequence). CDR3 length: 13 residues. V shed 5 bases and J shed 6 bases, with 11 bases lying between them. The CDR3, as DNA: TGTGCCAGTAGTTCCGGGTGGGGTCAGCCCCAGCATTTT. This encodes CASSSGWGQPQHF.

This clone came up once. The chain couples TRBV7-9 to TRBJ2-2; no firm D call. The germline V and J ends were trimmed by 1 base and 7 bases, with 10 bases remaining between them. Germline V gives CDR1 SEHNR, CDR2 FQNEAQ (reference sequence). The CDR3 is made up of 14 amino acids. This chain's CDR3 is CASSLEGIGGELFF. The CDR3 nucleotides read TGTGCCAGCAGCTTAGAAGGGATCGGCGGGGAGCTGTTTTTT. The whole variable domain, remainder taken from reference TRBV7-9 and TRBJ2-2, is DTGVSQNPRHKITKRGQNVTFRCDPISEHNRLYWYRQTLGQGPEFLTYFQNEAQLEKSRLLSDRFSAERPKGSFSTLEIQRTEQGDSAMYLCASSLEGIGGELFFGEGSRLTVL.

Turning to this clone: The sample contains more than one DNA sequence encoding this CDR3. V usage is TRBV5-1 and J usage is TRBJ1-5, with D possibly matching TRBD1 (6 bases). The CDR3 consists of 14 residues. Germline loops: CDR1 SGHRS, CDR2 YFSETQ. V was clipped by 4 bases and J by 4 bases, with 12 bases between them. CDR3: CASSLEGGNQPQHF. In DNA, the CDR3 is TGCGCCAGCAGCCTTGAGGGGGGGAATCAGCCCCAGCATTTT.

The rearrangement joins TRBV4-3 to TRBJ1-1; D is possibly TRBD1 (6 bases). V was trimmed by 5 bases and J by 1 base, leaving 11 bases between them. Germline CDR1 reads LGHNA; CDR2 reads YSLEER. This CDR3 comprises 14 residues. The CDR3 DNA is TGCGCCAGCAGCACGACACAGGGGAACACTGAAGCTTTCTTT. Translated: CASSTTQGNTEAFF.

This rearrangement joins TRBV11-1 to TRBJ1-2; 9 positions agree with TRBD1. Germline V gene sequence: CDR1 SGHAT, CDR2 FQDESV (reference sequence). The CDR3 length is 16 residues. Unmatched junction bases numbered 11, after V lost 5 bases and J lost 4 bases. CDR3 sequence: CASSISPGQGGYGYTF. DNA for the CDR3: TGTGCCAGCAGCATCAGCCCGGGACAGGGCGGCTATGGCTACACCTTC.

The rearrangement uses TRBV5-1 and TRBJ1-3; no definite D call. Per germline, CDR1 SGHRS and CDR2 YFSETQ. V lost 3 bases and J lost 4, with 17 bases in between. The CDR3 has 16 amino acids. This chain's CDR3 is CASSSGQFHLGNTIYF. CDR3 in DNA: TGCGCCAGCAGCTCTGGCCAGTTTCATCTGGGAAACACCATATATTTT.

The chain couples TRBV14 to TRBJ2-7; no clear D gene. This CDR3 is 11 amino acids long. The V end lost 3 bases, the J end lost 11 bases, and 11 bases lay between the germline ends. Germline CDR1 reads SGHDN; CDR2 reads FVKESK. For the CDR3, the DNA is TGTGCCAGCAGCCAGGGTGCTACAAAGTACTTC. Protein product: CASSQGATKYF.

This clone was observed once. This chain links TRBV5-1 with TRBJ1-2; D is uncertain. V was trimmed by 3 bases and J by 2 bases, leaving 20 bases between them. Germline V gene sequence: CDR1 SGHRS, CDR2 YFSETQ. This CDR3 contains 17 residues. Written as DNA, the CDR3 is TGCGCCAGCAGCTCCCGTGTTTCTACGACCTTAAACTATGGCTACACCTTC. Translating gives CASSSRVSTTLNYGYTF.

The chain couples TRBV5-6 to TRBJ1-1; possible D gene TRBD1, 6 bases. Per the germline V gene, CDR1 is SGHDT and CDR2 is YYEEEE. V lost 2 bases, J lost 0 bases, and 14 bases lay in between. CDR3 length: 16 residues. CDR3 residues: CASSFLPRGMNTEAFF. CDR3 nucleotides: TGTGCCAGCAGCTTTCTTCCCAGGGGCATGAACACTGAAGCTTTCTTT.

On this clone: The sample contains more than one DNA sequence encoding this CDR3. The V call is TRBV5-1, the J call TRBJ2-7; 7 bases match TRBD1. CDR3 size: 14 residues. Germline V gene data show CDR1 as SGHRS and CDR2 as YFSETQ. V shed 4 bases and J 1 base; nucleotides not matched to a gene: 5. Here the CDR3 reads CASSPTGRSYEQYF. DNA for the CDR3: TGCGCCAGCAGCCCGACAGGGAGATCCTACGAGCAGTACTTC.

V usage is TRBV19 and J usage is TRBJ2-1; tentatively, D is TRBD2 (5 bases). The V gene's germline CDR1 is LNHDA and CDR2 SQIVND (reference sequence). This CDR3 is 15 amino acids long. Trimming stripped 3 bases from V and 0 bases from J, with 9 bases between. The CDR3 here is CASSIGSISYNEQFF. For the CDR3, the DNA is TGTGCCAGTAGTATTGGGAGTATCTCCTACAATGAGCAGTTCTTC.

CDR3 loop: CASSKIRDSKFATNEKLFF. CDR3 DNA sequence: TGTGCCAGCAGCAAGATCCGGGACAGTAAATTCGCAACTAATGAAAAACTGTTTTTT. The chain has TRBV21-1 and TRBJ1-4; the table's D call TRBD1 went unverified against the DNA. TRBV21-1 is annotated as a pseudogene. This CDR3 has 19 residues.

This clone showed up just a few times. V gene TRBV7-8 combines with J gene TRBJ2-7; TRBD2 matches at 14 bases. V lost 5 bases, J lost 5 bases, and 5 bases stayed unmatched. The CDR3 has 15 residues. Germline V gene lookup returns CDR1 SGHVS and CDR2 FQNEAQ. The CDR3 protein is CASSRGLAGENEQYF. In DNA, the CDR3 is TGTGCCAGCAGCCGGGGACTAGCGGGAGAAAACGAGCAGTACTTC.

The rearrangement links TRBV6-5 to TRBJ1-2; possible D gene TRBD1, 6 bases. The CDR3 has 15 residues. Trimming cost V 0 bases and J 0 bases, with 8 bases left between them. Germline values: CDR1 MNHEY, CDR2 SVGAGI. The CDR3: CASSYSGTPNYGYTF. CDR3 DNA sequence: TGTGCCAGCAGTTACTCCGGGACACCTAACTATGGCTACACCTTC.

The rearrangement joins TRBV5-5 to TRBJ2-7, with D perhaps matching TRBD1 (6 bases). V was clipped by 4 bases and J by 9 bases, with 20 bases between them. The CDR3 covers 14 residues. CDR1 and CDR2 (germline): SGHKS, YYEKEE (reference sequence). CDR3 amino acids: CASSPDSGARGQYF. CDR3 nucleotide sequence: TGTGCCAGCAGCCCCGATTCAGGGGCACGCGGGCAGTACTTC.

This clone was recorded only once. The chain employs TRBV9 and TRBJ2-1; either TRBD1 or TRBD2 may fit D (5 bases each). The CDR3 extends over 15 amino acids. Germline V gives CDR1 SGDLS, CDR2 YYNGEE. V was cut by 2 bases and J by 9 bases, with 18 bases left in between. This chain's CDR3 is CASSVGASPVGEQFF. The CDR3 nucleotides are TGTGCCAGCAGCGTTGGGGCTAGCCCGGTAGGTGAGCAGTTCTTC.

The chain is built from TRBV7-8 and TRBJ2-5, with no clear D. The V end lost 1 base, the J end lost 4 bases, and 4 bases lay between the germline ends. From germline, CDR1 is SGHVS and CDR2 FQNEAQ. CDR3 length: 12 amino acids. CDR3 nucleotides: TGTGCCAGCAGCTTAGTTAGAGAGACCCAGTACTTC. Amino acids: CASSLVRETQYF. The whole variable domain, remainder taken from reference TRBV7-8 and TRBJ2-5, is GAGVSQSPRYKVAKRGQDVALRCDPISGHVSLFWYQQALGQGPEFLTYFQNEAQLDKSGLPSDRFFAERPEGSVSTLKIQRTQQEDSAVYLCASSLVRETQYFGPGTRLLVL.

The chain has TRBV11-2 and TRBJ2-3; 8 bases match TRBD2. V was pared by 2 bases and J by 4 bases, with 5 bases of the junction left unmatched. The germline gives CDR1 SGHAT, CDR2 FQNNGV. CDR3 length equals 15 residues. CDR3 amino acids: CASSLFSGSADTQYF. The CDR3 region has the DNA TGTGCCAGCAGCTTATTCAGCGGGAGCGCAGATACGCAGTATTTT.

This chain joins TRBV18 and TRBJ1-1, with D possibly being TRBD1 (5 bases). The V gene lost 2 bases and the J gene lost 5 bases, with 12 bases spanning the gap. The CDR3 consists of 14 residues. Germline lookup yields CDR1 KGHSH and CDR2 LQKENI. The CDR3 is CASSPTMGETEAFF. DNA for the CDR3: TGTGCCAGCTCACCAACTATGGGGGAAACTGAAGCTTTCTTT. The full variable domain, with the rest looked up from reference TRBV18 and TRBJ1-1, is NAGVMQNPRHLVRRRGQEARLRCSPMKGHSHVYWYRQLPEEGLKFMVYLQKENIIDESGMPKERFSAEFPKEGPSILRIQQVVRGDSAAYFCASSPTMGETEAFFGQGTRLTVV.